The T cell receptor beta chain described here comes from a study of blood T cell repertoires in COVID-19. Study details: Spain, Italy and the United States supplied samples that represented acute and convalescent COVID-19. From T cells, B-cell-depleted T cells, or PBMCs came the material, which was cDNA or gDNA.

CDR3 length equals 20 residues. The germline gives CDR1 SSHAT, CDR2 FNYEAQ (reference sequence). Participants spanned ages about 18 to 90 years and resided in about two dozen US areas. In assigning cohorts, the study relied on participant-reported clinical history. Using immunoSEQ multiplex PCR, the repertoire was profiled, and TCRdb retains in-frame clones only, with some absent. In the table there are approximately 230,000 clones, about nine tenths of which are singletons. In the case of this clone: The junction and the germline gene differ at one end; a read error may be behind it.

Input material: PBMCs or T cells enriched from blood (not recorded which). This TCR was recovered from a woman in her twenties or thirties with acute COVID-19. The chain carries TRBV7-7 and TRBJ2-1; 9 nucleotides line up with TRBD2. The CDR3 DNA sequence: TGTGCTAGCAGCTTAGGAGGCGGGGGGGCCGGCCCTAGCTCCTACAATGAGCAGTTCTTC. Encoded protein: CASSLGGGGAGPSSYNEQFF.